These T cell receptor beta chains were read from a single sample in a study of post-analysis software for immune sequencing data. A single record per CDR3 protein comes from TCRdb applying MiXCR to the PCR reads. Among about 540,000 distinct CDR3 sequences listed, about a third were seen once. Sample: blood. Source of these receptors: a girl aged 2-17 years with multiple sclerosis. Both conserved end residues are part of each CDR3. The order of the fields is V gene, clone size, J gene, D gene, CDR3 protein, CDR3 DNA. D genes are given only for firm matches. Not every row has a clone size; where given, it reads once, few, many or a size class.

TRBV4-1	few	TRBJ2-1	TRBD1	CASSQDGRGRNEQFF	TGCGCCAGCAGCCAAGATGGCAGGGGGCGCAATGAGCAGTTCTTC
TRBV7-2	NA	TRBJ2-5	NA	CASSLAAHETQYF	TGTGCCAGCAGCTTAGCCGCCCACGAGACCCAGTACTTC
TRBV11-2	NA	TRBJ2-3	NA	CASSLVGGGSADTQYF	TGTGCCAGCAGCTTAGTTGGTGGGGGTAGCGCAGATACGCAGTATTTT
TRBV5-1	NA	TRBJ1-4	TRBD1	CASSTQGNEKLFF	TGCGCCAGCAGCACACAGGGGAATGAAAAACTGTTTTTT
TRBV7-8	NA	TRBJ2-3	NA	CASSLLGIVAQYF	TGTGCCAGCAGCTTATTGGGGATAGTAGCGCAGTATTTT
TRBV13	NA	TRBJ2-5	NA	CASSYTKRETQYF	TGTGCCAGCAGCTACACCAAGCGGGAGACCCAGTACTTC
TRBV12-3/TRBV12-4	NA	TRBJ1-1	NA	CASSSLSMGTEAFF	TGTGCCAGCAGTTCCCTCTCAATGGGCACTGAAGCTTTCTTT
TRBV7-3	few	TRBJ2-5	TRBD2	CASSPSYPLAGGPQETQYF	TGTGCCAGCAGCCCAAGCTACCCCCTAGCGGGGGGCCCCCAAGAGACCCAGTACTTC
TRBV5-1	NA	TRBJ1-1	TRBD1	CASSHGGTGRTEAFF	TGCGCCAGCAGCCACGGGGGGACAGGGCGGACTGAAGCTTTCTTT
TRBV7-3	few	TRBJ2-4	NA	CASSSGGSQHIQYF	TGTGCCAGCAGCTCCGGCGGGTCCCAACACATTCAGTACTTC
TRBV5-1	NA	TRBJ2-5	TRBD2	CASSLEAGGLGETQYF	TGCGCCAGCAGCTTGGAAGCGGGGGGGCTCGGAGAGACCCAGTACTTC
TRBV29-1	few	TRBJ2-7	NA	CSVGDSRGSYEQYF	TGCAGCGTGGGGGACTCCAGGGGGTCCTACGAGCAGTACTTC
TRBV6-6	many	TRBJ2-7	NA	CASSRDGYEQYF	TGTGCCAGCAGCCGGGATGGCTACGAGCAGTACTTC
TRBV28	NA	TRBJ1-6	NA	CASTSGGAVYNSPLHF	TGTGCCAGCACTTCGGGCGGGGCAGTTTATAATTCACCCCTCCACTTT
TRBV14	once	TRBJ2-3	NA	CASSQEEGARTDTQYF	TGTGCCAGCAGCCAAGAGGAGGGGGCCCGCACAGATACGCAGTATTTT
TRBV11-2	NA	TRBJ1-4	NA	CASSPSQTLRGNEKLFF	TGTGCCAGCAGCCCCTCACAGACACTTCGGGGTAATGAAAAACTGTTTTTT
TRBV24-1	NA	TRBJ2-5	TRBD1	CATSPGGQVETQYF	TGTGCCACCAGTCCAGGGGGCCAGGTGGAGACCCAGTACTTC
TRBV11-2	NA	TRBJ2-7	NA	CASSPQLVTEQYF	TGTGCCAGCAGCCCCCAACTAGTAACCGAGCAGTACTTC
TRBV9	few	TRBJ2-5	TRBD2	CASSVGLAGGPETQYF	TGTGCCAGCAGCGTAGGACTAGCGGGGGGCCCAGAGACCCAGTACTTC
TRBV5-1	NA	TRBJ2-1	TRBD1	CASSLFNRGNEQFF	TGCGCCAGCAGCTTGTTCAACAGGGGAAATGAGCAGTTCTTC
TRBV20-1	NA	TRBJ2-3	NA	CSAIPGSKTDTQYF	TGCAGTGCAATCCCGGGGTCCAAAACAGATACGCAGTATTTT
TRBV7-9	few	TRBJ2-3	TRBD2	CASSTRLAATDTQYF	TGTGCCAGCAGCACCAGACTAGCGGCCACAGATACGCAGTATTTT
TRBV5-1	NA	TRBJ2-3	NA	CASSLAVGGGTDTQYF	TGCGCCAGCAGCTTGGCCGTCGGGGGTGGCACAGATACGCAGTATTTT
TRBV10-3	NA	TRBJ2-5	TRBD2	CAISAPTSGGHPEQYF	TGTGCCATCAGTGCCCCGACTAGCGGGGGCCATCCTGAGCAGTACTTC
TRBV5-1	few	TRBJ2-1	NA	CASSLGSGVSYNEQFF	TGCGCCAGCAGCTTAGGATCAGGGGTCTCCTACAATGAGCAGTTCTTC
TRBV12-5	NA	TRBJ2-3	TRBD2	CASGLGVAGGPDTQYF	TGTGCTAGTGGTTTGGGCGTGGCGGGGGGGCCAGATACGCAGTATTTT
TRBV13	NA	TRBJ1-2	TRBD1	CASSLTSRQGPNYGYTF	TGTGCCAGCAGCTTAACGTCGAGACAGGGACCTAACTATGGCTACACCTTC
TRBV6-1	many	TRBJ2-7	TRBD1	CASSENLTGYEQYF	TGTGCCAGCAGTGAAAATCTGACAGGGTACGAGCAGTACTTC
TRBV12-3/TRBV12-4	NA	TRBJ2-3	TRBD1	CASSFGQGPDTQYF	TGTGCCAGCAGTTTCGGACAGGGTCCTGATACGCAGTATTTT
TRBV20-1	NA	TRBJ2-7	TRBD2	CSARKPGLRYEQYF	TGCAGTGCTAGAAAGCCGGGACTACGCTACGAGCAGTACTTC
TRBV29-1	NA	TRBJ1-4	NA	CSGVDSNEKLFF	TGCAGCGGTGTTGACAGCAATGAAAAACTGTTTTTT
TRBV29-1	NA	TRBJ1-2	TRBD1	CSVDTGDYGYTF	TGCAGCGTTGACACAGGGGACTATGGCTACACCTTC
TRBV24-1	many	TRBJ2-2	TRBD1	CATSDPNHRGQGGELFF	TGTGCCACCAGTGACCCGAACCACAGGGGGCAAGGCGGGGAGCTGTTTTTT
TRBV5-1	NA	TRBJ2-7	NA	CASSLEGHYEQYF	TGCGCCAGCAGCTTGGAAGGACACTACGAGCAGTACTTC
TRBV10-3	NA	TRBJ1-1	NA	CAISESPGGENTEAFF	TGTGCCATCAGTGAGTCACCTGGAGGAGAGAACACTGAAGCTTTCTTT
TRBV11-2	NA	TRBJ2-5	NA	CASSLSRQVQETQYF	TGTGCCAGCAGCTTGTCGAGACAGGTTCAAGAGACCCAGTACTTC
TRBV2	NA	TRBJ2-6	NA	CTSRGGGGLSGASVLTF	TGTACCAGCAGAGGGGGGGGAGGCCTCTCTGGGGCCAGCGTCCTGACTTTC
TRBV10-3	many	TRBJ2-7	TRBD1	CAVWTGLSYEQYF	TGTGCCGTTTGGACAGGACTCTCCTACGAGCAGTACTTC
TRBV6-2/TRBV6-3	NA	TRBJ2-7	TRBD1	CASDRQGLSSYEQYF	TGTGCCAGCGATAGACAGGGATTAAGCTCCTACGAGCAGTACTTC
TRBV11-2	NA	TRBJ2-2	NA	CASSFHWAGANTGELFF	TGTGCCAGCAGCTTCCACTGGGCGGGGGCCAACACCGGGGAGCTGTTTTTT
TRBV27	NA	TRBJ1-6	TRBD1	CASSLLRDRNSPLHF	TGTGCCAGCAGTTTGCTCCGGGACAGGAATTCACCCCTCCACTTT
TRBV7-3	NA	TRBJ2-7	TRBD2	CASSLLAGGAYEQYF	TGTGCCAGCAGCTTACTAGCGGGGGGGGCCTACGAGCAGTACTTC
TRBV12-3/TRBV12-4	NA	TRBJ1-1	NA	CASRSPGVTEAFF	TGTGCCAGCAGGTCCCCAGGGGTGACTGAAGCTTTCTTT
TRBV9	NA	TRBJ2-2	TRBD2	CASSPGLAGGPVATGELFF	TGTGCCAGCAGCCCGGGACTAGCGGGGGGGCCGGTAGCCACCGGGGAGCTGTTTTTT
TRBV12-3/TRBV12-4	NA	TRBJ2-3	NA	CASTPNVSLVGTDAQYF	TGTGCCAGCACTCCAAATGTCTCGTTGGTTGGCACAGATGCGCAGTATTTT
TRBV18	NA	TRBJ1-2	NA	CASSPLRDIGYGYTF	TGTGCCAGCTCACCACTGCGGGATATTGGGTATGGCTACACCTTC
TRBV11-3	NA	TRBJ2-1	NA	CASSLAPFQQQFF	TGTGCCAGCAGCTTAGCACCCTTCCAACAGCAGTTCTTC
TRBV7-6	NA	TRBJ2-5	NA	CASSLGRTANFWGETQYF	TGTGCCAGCAGCTTAGGGAGGACAGCGAACTTTTGGGGAGAGACCCAGTACTTC
TRBV6-1	NA	TRBJ2-3	TRBD2	CASLAGTPDTQYF	TGTGCCAGCTTAGCGGGGACCCCAGATACGCAGTATTTT
TRBV5-1	NA	TRBJ1-2	NA	CASSLARQSYGYTF	TGCGCCAGCAGCTTGGCCAGACAGAGCTATGGCTACACCTTC
TRBV7-6	NA	TRBJ2-2	NA	CASSRVSNTGELFF	TGTGCCTCTTCCCGGGTTTCGAACACCGGGGAGCTGTTTTTT
TRBV20-1	NA	TRBJ1-1	TRBD1	CSAKGPGQGVLNTEAFF	TGCAGTGCTAAGGGTCCGGGACAGGGGGTTCTTAACACTGAAGCTTTCTTT
TRBV12-3/TRBV12-4	few	TRBJ1-5	TRBD1	CASSQDRAAGQPQHF	TGTGCCAGCAGTCAAGACAGGGCAGCAGGTCAGCCCCAGCATTTT
TRBV5-1	NA	TRBJ1-4	NA	CASSYGTSEKLFF	TGCGCCAGCAGCTATGGGACCTCCGAAAAACTGTTTTTT
TRBV15	few	TRBJ2-1	NA	CATSAETYYNEQFF	TGTGCCACCTCTGCCGAAACTTACTACAATGAGCAGTTCTTC
TRBV9	many	TRBJ2-5	NA	CASSSIQETQYF	TGTGCCAGCAGCTCAATTCAAGAGACCCAGTACTTC